One sample yielded the 14 T cell receptor beta chains listed below, sequenced in a study of cytomegalovirus exposure and HLA in healthy donors. Repertoires were generated with immunoSEQ multiplex PCR, while TCRdb's copy carries only in-frame clones and drops some. This table has 120,000 to 150,000 clones, over 80% appearing once. Specimen: PBMCs. These receptors all stem from a man aged 18-30 years in good health and CMV-seropositive.

This chain connects TRBV5-1 to TRBJ2-7; D might be TRBD2 (6 bases). This CDR3 comprises 15 residues. Germline-derived CDR1 and CDR2 are SGHRS and YFSETQ. The V gene lost 4 bases and the J gene lost 1 base, with 15 bases spanning the gap. This CDR3 is CASSRGTSTSYEQYF. In nucleotides, the CDR3 is TGCGCCAGCAGCCGCGGGACGTCAACTTCCTACGAGCAGTACTTC. The variable domain in full, with the rest retrieved from reference TRBV5-1 and TRBJ2-7, is KAGVTQTPRYLIKTRGQQVTLSCSPISGHRSVSWYQQTPGQGLQFLFEYFSETQRNKGNFPGRFSGRQFSNSRSEMNVSTLELGDSALYLCASSRGTSTSYEQYFGPGTRLTVT.

The chain carries TRBV25-1 and TRBJ2-1; tentatively, D is TRBD1 (5 bases). Trimming took off 7 bases at V and 1 base at J, with 11 bases between the two ends. From germline, CDR1 is MGHDK and CDR2 SYGVNS. The CDR3 is made up of 14 amino acids. CDR3: CASNSQGSYNEQFF. The CDR3 nucleotides are TGTGCCAGCAACTCCCAGGGTTCCTACAATGAGCAGTTCTTC.

The genes are TRBV2 and TRBJ2-2; 10 positions match TRBD2. Unmatched junction bases numbered 10, after V lost 6 bases and J lost 9 bases. Germline CDR1 and CDR2: SNHLY and FYNNEI. There are 15 residues in the CDR3. For the CDR3, the DNA is TGTGCCAGCAGCCCGGAGAGCGGGAGGGAAAGGGAGCTGTTTTTT. Translating it yields CASSPESGRERELFF.

The chain uses TRBV6-6 and TRBJ1-1; unclear D gene. From germline, CDR1 is MNHNY and CDR2 SVGAGI (reference sequence). The CDR3 is made up of 14 amino acids. V was pared by 4 bases and J by 1 base, with 10 bases between. CDR3 sequence (DNA): TGTGCCAGCAGTTTTCGCCAGGAGAACACTGAAGCTTTCTTT. Translated, it gives CASSFRQENTEAFF.

The rearrangement joins TRBV2 to TRBJ2-5, with D perhaps matching TRBD1 (5 bases). The V gene's germline CDR1 is SNHLY and CDR2 FYNNEI. The CDR3 spans 15 residues. V was shortened by 6 bases and J by 3 bases, with 17 bases between the two germline ends. The CDR3 loop is CASRTDLTGKETQYF. CDR3 DNA: TGTGCCAGCAGGACCGACCTTACAGGAAAAGAGACCCAGTACTTC. The whole variable domain, remainder taken from reference TRBV2 and TRBJ2-5, is EPEVTQTPSHQVTQMGQEVILRCVPISNHLYFYWYRQILGQKVEFLVSFYNNEISEKSEIFDDQFSVERPDGSNFTLKIRSTKLEDSAMYFCASRTDLTGKETQYFGPGTRLLVL.

This clone was counted a few times. The chain recombines TRBV9 with TRBJ2-7, with 11 bases fitting TRBD2. V dropped 0 bases and J dropped 4; count of bases not matched to a gene: 6. This CDR3 contains 16 residues. Germline CDR1 is SGDLS and CDR2 is YYNGEE. The CDR3: CASSVGLTSGGYEQYF. The CDR3 DNA sequence: TGTGCCAGCAGCGTAGGACTCACTAGCGGGGGTTACGAGCAGTACTTC.

The CDR3 region is CASSPAPGGATNYGYTF. CDR3 nucleotide sequence: TGTGCCAGCTCACCAGCGCCAGGGGGCGCGACGAACTATGGCTACACCTTC. The chain uses TRBV18 and TRBJ1-2; 8 nucleotides line up with TRBD1. Germline lookup yields CDR1 KGHSH and CDR2 LQKENI. The CDR3 loop spans 17 amino acids. V lost 2 bases to trimming and J lost 2 bases; unmatched junction nucleotides: 10.

The genes are TRBV19 and TRBJ1-5; perhaps TRBD1 as D (6 bases). V was trimmed by 3 bases and J by 4 bases, leaving 16 bases between them. The CDR3 spans 16 residues. CDR1 is LNHDA and CDR2 is SQIVND in the germline V gene (reference sequence). CDR3 in amino acids: CASSMGARAGNQPQHF. The CDR3 DNA is TGTGCCAGTAGTATGGGGGCACGGGCAGGTAATCAGCCCCAGCATTTT.

This clone was detected only a few times. The rearrangement uses TRBV7-9 and TRBJ1-2; 9 bases line up with TRBD1. V lost 3 bases, J lost 8 bases, and 4 bases stayed unmatched. The CDR3 spans 13 residues. In germline, CDR1 is SEHNR, CDR2 FQNEAQ (reference sequence). The DNA of the CDR3 is TGTGCCAGCAGCTTTAGGGACAGGGACGGCTACACCTTC. As protein: CASSFRDRDGYTF.

The chain combines TRBV15 with TRBJ1-5, with 7 bases lining up with TRBD1. CDR1 and CDR2 (germline): LNHNV, YYDKDF (reference sequence). J gave up 2 bases and V 5 bases, and 3 bases lay outside the gene matches. CDR3 length: 14 residues. CDR3 DNA: TGTGCCACCAGCGGGGGGACAGGCAATCAGCCCCAGCATTTT. This translates into CATSGGTGNQPQHF.

The V and J genes are TRBV6-5 and TRBJ2-7, with D uncertain. V lost 4 bases, J lost 7 bases, and 14 bases lay in between. The CDR3 totals 13 residues. Germline lookup yields CDR1 MNHEY and CDR2 SVGAGI. The CDR3 is CASSFSGSWEQYF. CDR3 coding DNA: TGTGCCAGCAGTTTTTCGGGTTCGTGGGAGCAGTACTTC.

The V gene is TRBV2, the J gene TRBJ1-5, with 7 positions matching TRBD1. The germline V gene encodes CDR1 SNHLY and CDR2 FYNNEI. Trimming cost V 2 bases and J 5 bases; bases outside gene matches: 3. This CDR3 region has 14 residues. The CDR3 here is CASSEKRGHQPQHF. The DNA of the CDR3 is TGTGCCAGCAGTGAAAAAAGGGGGCATCAGCCCCAGCATTTT. Using reference TRBV2 and TRBJ1-5 for the parts outside the CDR3, the full variable domain is EPEVTQTPSHQVTQMGQEVILRCVPISNHLYFYWYRQILGQKVEFLVSFYNNEISEKSEIFDDQFSVERPDGSNFTLKIRSTKLEDSAMYFCASSEKRGHQPQHFGDGTRLSIL.

This clone was observed a single time. This chain uses TRBV7-9 with TRBJ2-1; 9 positions match TRBD1. The CDR3 runs 17 residues. The ends lost 4 bases at V and 8 bases at J; junction bases unmatched: 15. Germline CDR1 SEHNR, CDR2 FQNEAQ (reference sequence). The CDR3: CASSSHAVGQGRYEQFF. The DNA for the CDR3 is TGTGCCAGCAGCTCCCACGCCGTGGGACAGGGTCGATATGAGCAGTTCTTC.

This chain connects TRBV2 to TRBJ1-5; maybe TRBD1 (5 bases). The CDR3 covers 15 residues. Trimming removed 7 bases from V and 2 bases from J, with 15 bases in between. Germline V gives CDR1 SNHLY, CDR2 FYNNEI. The CDR3 sequence is CASTSAGMGNQPQHF. Written as DNA, the CDR3 is TGTGCCAGCACCTCGGCAGGGATGGGCAATCAGCCCCAGCATTTT.